This T cell receptor (beta chain) was profiled in a study of blood T cell repertoires in COVID-19. Across the study: Spain, Italy and the United States supplied samples that represented acute and convalescent COVID-19. PBMCs, B-cell-depleted T cells, or T cells provided the cDNA or gDNA that made up the material.

This CDR3 is built from 17 residues. Germline V lookup: CDR1 MGHRA, CDR2 YSYEKL. V shed 4 bases and J shed 2 bases, with 18 bases lying between them. Original analysis: Amplification of reference gene primers provided the estimated nucleated cell counts. The repertoire was sequenced with immunoSEQ multiplex PCR; TCRdb's copy has only in-frame clones and lacks some. V, J and clone size are those of that table, while D and trimming were read from the DNA. The table lists 60,000 to 80,000 clones, around 80% of them singletons. The receptor was isolated from a man aged 50 or older with COVID-19, enrolled during active disease. The chain recombines TRBV4-1 with TRBJ1-3; D possibly corresponds to TRBD1 (6 bases). Material: peripheral blood. CDR3 protein: CASSPSKGVTAGNTIYF. The CDR3 region has the DNA TGCGCCAGCAGCCCCAGTAAGGGGGTTACAGCTGGAAACACCATATATTTT.